This entry lists 18 T cell receptor beta chains sequenced from one sample in a study of response to subunit inactivated influenza vaccine. From the RT-PCR reads, TCRdb called clonotypes with MiXCR, one entry per CDR3 protein. Altogether 280,000 or so distinct CDR3 sequences are present, less than 25% being singletons, with the ten largest covering roughly 10%. Specimen: PBMCs from blood, collected 21 months after vaccination. The receptors here all came from a man aged 50-75 years who received an inactivated influenza vaccine.

The gene calls are TRBV29-1 and TRBJ2-1; maybe TRBD2 (6 bases). Germline-derived CDR1 and CDR2 are SQVTM and ANQGSEA. Trimming took off 6 bases at V and 1 base at J, with 13 bases between the two ends. The CDR3 extends over 14 amino acids. As DNA, the CDR3 is TGCAGCGTGGGGGGAGGTCGTTCCTACAATGAGCAGTTCTTC. It encodes CSVGGGRSYNEQFF.

V gene TRBV5-1 combines with J gene TRBJ2-7; D perhaps matches TRBD2 (7 bases). V was trimmed by 4 bases and J by 0 bases, leaving 11 bases between them. This CDR3 contains 14 residues. The germline V gene has CDR1 SGHRS and CDR2 YFSETQ. CDR3 sequence reads: CASSGGGLSYEQYF. The DNA for the CDR3 is TGCGCCAGCAGCGGGGGGGGCCTCTCCTACGAGCAGTACTTC.

The V call is TRBV7-2, the J call TRBJ1-2; D gene unclear. Trimming left V 3 bases short and J 5 bases short, with 7 bases between. The length of the CDR3 is 12 residues. Germline CDR1 reads SGHTA; CDR2 reads FQGNSA. The CDR3 DNA reads TGTGCCAGCAGCTTGGCCCCATATGGCTACACCTTC. This gives the protein CASSLAPYGYTF.

The sample holds one count of this clonotype. This chain connects TRBV11-2 to TRBJ2-4; 7 bases fit TRBD1. V gave up 5 bases and J gave up 0 bases; unmatched junction bases: 7. Germline V gene sequence: CDR1 SGHAT, CDR2 FQNNGV. This CDR3 has 16 residues. The CDR3 DNA follows: TGTGCCAGCAGCCAGCTTAGGGGGCTAGCCAAAAACATTCAGTACTTC. Translation: CASSQLRGLAKNIQYF.

The chain employs TRBV14 and TRBJ2-3, with D hard to call. The CDR3 totals 12 residues. Germline V gives CDR1 SGHDN, CDR2 FVKESK. The V end was cut by 4 bases, the J end by 6 bases, with 8 bases between. In DNA, the CDR3 is TGTGCCAGCAGCCCATACCCCGATACGCAGTATTTT. Encoded protein: CASSPYPDTQYF.

V is TRBV6-5 and J is TRBJ2-4; tentatively, D is TRBD1 or TRBD2 (6 bases each). CDR1 and CDR2 from the germline V gene are MNHEY and SVGAGI. The V and J ends lost 0 bases and 0 bases respectively, with 12 bases between them. This CDR3 contains 17 residues. CDR3 coding DNA: TGTGCCAGCAGTTACTCTACAGGGACTTTAGCCAAAAACATTCAGTACTTC. It translates to CASSYSTGTLAKNIQYF.

This clonotype was seen more than once but under ten times. The chain uses TRBV6-1 and TRBJ2-4, with 11 bases aligning to TRBD1. V gave up 4 bases and J gave up 2 bases; unmatched junction bases: 1. CDR1 MNHNS and CDR2 SASEGT come from the germline V gene. CDR3 length: 15 residues. This CDR3 reads CASSGTGGTKNIQYF. In nucleotides, the CDR3 is TGTGCCAGCAGTGGGACAGGGGGCACCAAAAACATTCAGTACTTC.

This clonotype was seen a few times. The chain couples TRBV3-1 to TRBJ1-1; a possible D gene is TRBD1 (5 bases). There are 16 residues in the CDR3. Looked up from germline, CDR1 is LGHDT and CDR2 is YNNKEL (reference sequence). The V end lost 4 bases, the J end lost 1 base, and 16 bases lay between the germline ends. The CDR3 sequence: CASSPTQGARNTEAFF. The CDR3 DNA reads TGTGCCAGCAGCCCGACTCAAGGGGCCCGGAACACTGAAGCTTTCTTT. The whole variable domain, filled in from reference TRBV3-1 and TRBJ1-1, reads DTAVSQTPKYLVTQMGNDKSIKCEQNLGHDTMYWYKQDSKKFLKIMFSYNNKELIINETVPNRFSPKSPDKAHLNLHINSLELGDSAVYFCASSPTQGARNTEAFFGQGTRLTVV.

V and J are TRBV3-1 and TRBJ2-2; tentative D call: TRBD2 (6 bases). This CDR3 spans 14 amino acids. CDR1 LGHDT and CDR2 YNNKEL come from the germline V gene (reference sequence). The ends were cut back, 4 bases at V and 6 bases at J, with 12 bases in the middle. CDR3: CASSRREPPGELFF. The DNA of the CDR3 is TGTGCCAGCAGCCGCCGGGAGCCCCCCGGGGAGCTGTTTTTT.

The chain has TRBV12-3 or TRBV12-4 and TRBJ1-5; the D is unclear. The CDR3 is made up of 14 amino acids. V lost 5 bases to trimming and J lost 2 bases, with 10 bases between them. CDR3 DNA: TGTGCCAGCAGTCTAGAGTGGGGCAATCAGCCCCAGCATTTT. This codes for CASSLEWGNQPQHF.

V is TRBV19 and J is TRBJ1-2; D is unresolved. The V and J ends lost 0 bases and 0 bases respectively, with 8 bases between them. Germline V CDR1 and CDR2: LNHDA, SQIVND (reference sequence). CDR3 length: 15 residues. The CDR3 spells CASSIELTANYGYTF. The CDR3 DNA sequence: TGTGCCAGTAGTATAGAACTGACGGCTAACTATGGCTACACCTTC.

The chain employs TRBV7-2 and TRBJ2-4; 7 nucleotides match TRBD2. V trimming: 7 bases; J trimming: 4 bases; junction bases outside the gene matches: 7. This CDR3 has 14 amino acids. Per germline, CDR1 SGHTA and CDR2 FQGNSA. This CDR3 is CASTLGGPKNIQYF. CDR3 DNA: TGTGCCAGCACCCTGGGAGGGCCGAAAAACATTCAGTACTTC.

The chain recombines TRBV12-3 or TRBV12-4 with TRBJ2-3; the D gene is possibly TRBD2 (7 bases). The CDR3 covers 15 residues. The V end was cut by 5 bases, the J end by 1 base, with 13 bases between. The CDR3 DNA is TGTGCCAGCAGTCCCCGGGGGGCGCGCACAGATACGCAGTATTTT. It translates to CASSPRGARTDTQYF.

This clonotype turned up a few times. V and J are TRBV28 and TRBJ2-7; maybe TRBD1 (6 bases). The CDR3 sequence is 14 residues long. CDR1 MDHEN and CDR2 SYDVKM come from the germline V gene. Between the trimmed V and J ends, which lost 8 bases and 6 bases, there was a span of 20 bases. The chain's CDR3 is CASGGGSLVREQYF. CDR3 nucleotide sequence: TGTGCCAGCGGTGGGGGCAGCTTAGTACGCGAGCAGTACTTC. Together with reference TRBV28 and TRBJ2-7, the CDR3 gives the full variable domain: DVKVTQSSRYLVKRTGEKVFLECVQDMDHENMFWYRQDPGLGLRLIYFSYDVKMKEKGDIPEGYSVSREKKERFSLILESASTNQTSMYLCASGGGSLVREQYFGPGTRLTVT.

This chain links TRBV5-1 with TRBJ2-1; D not certain. Trimming left V 7 bases short and J 6 bases short, with 11 bases between. Germline values: CDR1 SGHRS, CDR2 YFSETQ. The CDR3 totals 12 residues. The CDR3 region is CASRLSGNEQFF. CDR3 bases: TGCGCCAGCCGACTTAGTGGCAATGAGCAGTTCTTC.

This clonotype was counted only a few times. This chain links TRBV6-2 or TRBV6-3 with TRBJ2-2; D remains ambiguous. Germline V gene sequence: CDR1 MNHEY, CDR2 SVGEGT. Trimming took 7 bases from V and 3 from J, leaving 12 bases between them. The CDR3 covers 14 residues. CDR3 residues: CASTRSLYTGELFF. CDR3 sequence (DNA): TGTGCCAGCACCAGGTCCTTATACACCGGGGAGCTGTTTTTT.

The chain joins TRBV7-9 to TRBJ2-1; weak D call: TRBD1 (5 bases). Between the trimmed V and J ends, which lost 5 bases and 2 bases, there was a span of 16 bases. This CDR3 spans 16 amino acids. Looked up from germline, CDR1 is SEHNR and CDR2 is FQNEAQ (reference sequence). CDR3 DNA sequence: TGTGCCAGCAGCCCTCCGACAGCCAAAACCTACAATGAGCAGTTCTTC. It codes for CASSPPTAKTYNEQFF.

The genes are TRBV20-1 and TRBJ1-6; D is possibly TRBD1 (6 bases). From germline, CDR1 is DFQATT and CDR2 SNEGSKA (reference sequence). The ends were cut back, 5 bases at V and 8 bases at J, with 19 bases in the middle. This CDR3 contains 15 residues. The CDR3 sequence: CSALAPAGDHSPLHF. CDR3 bases: TGCAGTGCTCTCGCCCCGGCAGGGGACCATTCACCCCTCCACTTT.